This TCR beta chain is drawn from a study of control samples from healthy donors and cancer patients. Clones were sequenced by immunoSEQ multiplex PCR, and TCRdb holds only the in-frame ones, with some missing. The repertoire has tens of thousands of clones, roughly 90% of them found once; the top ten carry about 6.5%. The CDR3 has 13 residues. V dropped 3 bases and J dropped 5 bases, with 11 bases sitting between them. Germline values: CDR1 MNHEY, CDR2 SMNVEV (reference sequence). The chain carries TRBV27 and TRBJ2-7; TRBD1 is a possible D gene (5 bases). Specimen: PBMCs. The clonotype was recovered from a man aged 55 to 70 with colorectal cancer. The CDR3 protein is CASSFQGAHEQYF. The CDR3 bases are TGTGCCAGCAGTTTCCAAGGGGCCCACGAGCAGTACTTC.